Presented here are 26 T cell receptor beta chains from one specimen sequenced in a study of blood T cell repertoires in COVID-19. Measured with immunoSEQ multiplex PCR; TCRdb has only the in-frame clones, and not every one. Among some 300,000 clones listed, 90% were seen once. The material sequenced was peripheral blood. The receptor set was obtained from a woman aged 40 to 55 with COVID-19, enrolled during active disease.

The rearrangement links TRBV6-6 to TRBJ1-1, with a tentative D call TRBD1 (6 bases). Germline V CDR1 and CDR2: MNHNY, SVGAGI (reference sequence). There are 14 residues in the CDR3. The V gene lost 5 bases and the J gene lost 4 bases, with 14 bases spanning the gap. CDR3 amino acids: CASSPRAGATEAFF. DNA for the CDR3: TGTGCCAGCAGTCCCCGGGCGGGGGCCACTGAAGCTTTCTTT.

J is TRBJ2-5 and V is TRBV10-3; 7 nucleotides line up with TRBD1. J gave up 3 bases and V 0 bases, and 1 base lay outside the gene matches. The CDR3 runs 14 residues. Looked up from germline, CDR1 is ENHRY and CDR2 is SYGVKD. The CDR3 DNA reads TGTGCCATCAGTGAGTCCGGGACAGAAGAGACCCAGTACTTC. Protein product: CAISESGTEETQYF.

The chain employs TRBV9 and TRBJ2-2; D gene unclear. Germline assignment: CDR1 SGDLS and CDR2 YYNGEE. V was cut by 4 bases and J by 6 bases, with 10 bases left in between. The CDR3 loop spans 13 amino acids. The CDR3: CASSLSPAGELFF. The CDR3 region has the DNA TGTGCCAGCAGCCTGAGCCCCGCCGGGGAGCTGTTTTTT.

The DNA of the CDR3 is TGTGCCAGCAGTTTAATCGTCGACAGGGCGGCACACACCTTC. This gives the protein CASSLIVDRAAHTF. The V call is TRBV28, the J call TRBJ1-2; 7 bases are shared with TRBD1. The length of the CDR3 is 14 residues. The trim removed 2 bases at V and 12 bases at J, leaving 12 bases unmatched. Germline CDR1 is MDHEN and CDR2 is SYDVKM.

The chain recombines TRBV5-6 with TRBJ2-5; 8 bases fit TRBD1. Germline CDR1 SGHDT, CDR2 YYEEEE. V was pared by 2 bases and J by 6 bases, with 3 bases of the junction left unmatched. The CDR3 has 13 amino acids. DNA of the CDR3: TGTGCCAGCAGCTTAGACAGGGGAAAGACCCAGTACTTC. It codes for CASSLDRGKTQYF.

This sequence joins TRBV5-8 and TRBJ1-1, with unresolved D. Trimming took off 4 bases at V and 8 bases at J, with 15 bases between the two ends. CDR3 length: 13 residues. Germline V lookup: CDR1 SGHTS, CDR2 YDEGEE. The CDR3 DNA reads TGTGCCAGCAGCCCGGCGGCGGGTGAAGAAGCTTTCTTT. Translating it yields CASSPAAGEEAFF.

The chain couples TRBV18 to TRBJ1-1, with 9 bases that match TRBD1. Germline CDR1 KGHSH, CDR2 LQKENI. The CDR3 is made up of 14 amino acids. V gave up 6 bases and J gave up 3 bases; unmatched junction bases: 5. This CDR3 is CASSRDRVDTEAFF. The CDR3 bases are TGTGCCAGCTCGCGGGACAGGGTGGACACTGAAGCTTTCTTT.

V usage is TRBV5-6 and J usage is TRBJ2-3; TRBD1 matches 9 bases. The CDR3 totals 14 residues. V shed 5 bases, J shed 4 bases, and the junction held 5 bases outside the gene matches. From germline, CDR1 is SGHDT and CDR2 YYEEEE. The CDR3 is CASSWDRVPDTQYF. CDR3 bases: TGTGCCAGCAGTTGGGACAGGGTCCCAGATACGCAGTATTTT.

The CDR3 nucleotides are TGTGCCAGCAGCCAAGTAGGGGGAAGTTTTGGGAATGAGCAGTTCTTC. It specifies CASSQVGGSFGNEQFF. The V and J genes are TRBV3-1 (or the pseudogene TRBV3-2) and TRBJ2-1; maybe TRBD1 (6 bases). CDR3 size: 16 residues. Germline V gives CDR1 LGHDT, CDR2 YNNKEL (reference sequence). The V gene lost 1 base and the J gene lost 7 bases, with 17 bases spanning the gap.

This clone came up once. CDR3 in amino acids: CASSPQGNYGYTF. In DNA, the CDR3 is TGTGCCAGCAGTCCACAGGGGAACTATGGCTACACCTTC. This chain joins TRBV6-6 and TRBJ1-2, with 7 bases lining up with TRBD1. Germline values: CDR1 MNHNY, CDR2 SVGAGI (reference sequence). The CDR3 runs to 13 residues. J gave up 2 bases and V 5 bases, and 2 bases lay outside the gene matches.

Only one count was recorded for this clone. This rearrangement joins TRBV3-1 (or the pseudogene TRBV3-2) to TRBJ1-1, with no clear D. The CDR3 covers 12 residues. CDR1 and CDR2 (germline): LGHDT, YNNKEL (reference sequence). The V gene lost 0 bases and the J gene lost 10 bases, with 9 bases spanning the gap. For the CDR3, the DNA is TGTGCCAGCAGCCAAGAGAGTACAGCAGCTTTCTTT. Encoded protein: CASSQESTAAFF.

This clone was picked up one time. V usage is TRBV9 and J usage is TRBJ2-6, with 8 nucleotides matching TRBD1. V lost 0 bases and J lost 3; bases outside the gene matches: 5. The CDR3 spans 17 residues. Germline CDR1 is SGDLS and CDR2 is YYNGEE. CDR3 sequence: CASSVAGQGFGANVLTF. The CDR3 DNA is TGTGCCAGCAGCGTAGCTGGACAGGGCTTTGGGGCCAACGTCCTGACTTTC.

CDR3 coding DNA: TGCGCCAGCAGCTCCCAGGGGGCGGGGAACACCGGGGAGCTGTTTTTT. The encoded protein is CASSSQGAGNTGELFF. This chain uses TRBV5-1 with TRBJ2-2; 8 positions match TRBD1. Germline V gives CDR1 SGHRS, CDR2 YFSETQ. The CDR3 spans 16 residues. V was clipped by 3 bases and J by 1 base; unmatched bases: 5.

The chain employs TRBV7-9 and TRBJ1-3; D is undetermined. The CDR3 spans 13 residues. V lost 6 bases and J 0 bases, leaving 6 bases between the germline ends. CDR1 and CDR2 from the germline V gene are SEHNR and FQNEAQ (reference sequence). Written as DNA, the CDR3 is TGTGCCAGCAGGGTGAGCTCTGGAAACACCATATATTTT. It specifies CASRVSSGNTIYF. Looking up the rest from reference TRBV7-9 and TRBJ1-3 gives the full variable domain: DTGVSQNPRHKITKRGQNVTFRCDPISEHNRLYWYRQTLGQGPEFLTYFQNEAQLEKSRLLSDRFSAERPKGSFSTLEIQRTEQGDSAMYLCASRVSSGNTIYFGEGSWLTVV.

The chain links TRBV29-1 to TRBJ2-1, with D possibly matching TRBD1 (6 bases). V was clipped by 3 bases and J by 6 bases, with 12 bases between them. This CDR3 region has 13 residues. Germline lookup yields CDR1 SQVTM and CDR2 ANQGSEA. The CDR3 spells CSVDRGIGNEQFF. In DNA form, the CDR3 reads TGCAGCGTTGACAGGGGTATAGGCAATGAGCAGTTCTTC.

The rearrangement joins TRBV2 to TRBJ2-1, with a weak D call TRBD1 (6 bases). This CDR3 comprises 16 residues. Germline V gene sequence: CDR1 SNHLY, CDR2 FYNNEI. V gave up 6 bases and J gave up 4 bases, with 19 bases separating them. The CDR3 DNA follows: TGTGCCAGCAGCGTCGACAGGTCCTATGAATACAATGAGCAGTTCTTC. It encodes CASSVDRSYEYNEQFF.

V usage is TRBV7-8 and J usage is TRBJ1-1; TRBD1 matches at 7 bases. This CDR3 comprises 14 residues. Germline V gene data show CDR1 as SGHVS and CDR2 as FQNEAQ. V lost 5 bases and J lost 3; bases outside the gene matches: 6. The CDR3: CASSQTTGDTEAFF. As DNA, the CDR3 is TGTGCCAGCAGCCAAACCACAGGGGACACTGAAGCTTTCTTT.

The chain is built from TRBV6-5 and TRBJ2-3, with D unclear. V was trimmed by 0 bases and J by 6 bases, leaving 13 bases between them. Germline CDR1 reads MNHEY; CDR2 reads SVGAGI. CDR3 length: 15 residues. CDR3 DNA sequence: TGTGCCAGCAGTTACTCGAACAGCCCCGCCGATACGCAGTATTTT. Translating it yields CASSYSNSPADTQYF.

The chain has TRBV6-2 or TRBV6-3 and TRBJ2-2, with 9 bases identical to TRBD2. The CDR3 runs to 15 residues. The germline gives CDR1 MNHEY, CDR2 SVGEGT. The V and J ends lost 4 bases and 5 bases, in that order; junction bases with no gene match: 5. CDR3 in DNA: TGTGCCAGCAGTTCGGCGGGAGGGTGGACCGGGGAGCTGTTTTTT. As protein: CASSSAGGWTGELFF.

The chain uses TRBV1 and TRBJ2-7; the D call TRBD2 from the table was never checked on the DNA. TRBV1 is a recognized pseudogene. The CDR3 has 19 residues. In nucleotides, the CDR3 is TGCACCAGCAGCCAAGCCCCGGGACTAGCCCGGAACTCCGGGGACGAGCAGTACTTC. Translation: CTSSQAPGLARNSGDEQYF.

The chain is built from TRBV30 and TRBJ1-2; D might be TRBD1 (6 bases). CDR3 length: 14 residues. V was cut by 1 base and J by 6 bases, with 15 bases left in between. Germline-derived CDR1 and CDR2 are GTSNPN and SVGIG (reference sequence). Here the CDR3 reads CAWSGVAQGHGYTF. The CDR3, as DNA: TGTGCCTGGAGTGGAGTGGCACAGGGACATGGCTACACCTTC.

The V call is TRBV2, the J call TRBJ2-7; D is ambiguous. With 0 bases removed from V and 5 bases from J, the gap between germline ends came to 5 bases. Looked up from germline, CDR1 is SNHLY and CDR2 is FYNNEI. The CDR3 loop spans 12 amino acids. CDR3 nucleotides: TGTGCCAGCAGTGAAGCGGAGAACGAGCAGTACTTC. Protein: CASSEAENEQYF. Full variable domain (rest looked up from reference TRBV2 and TRBJ2-7): EPEVTQTPSHQVTQMGQEVILRCVPISNHLYFYWYRQILGQKVEFLVSFYNNEISEKSEIFDDQFSVERPDGSNFTLKIRSTKLEDSAMYFCASSEAENEQYFGPGTRLTVT.

The chain recombines TRBV10-3 with TRBJ1-6; tentatively, D is TRBD1 (5 bases). This CDR3 region has 12 residues. CDR1 is ENHRY and CDR2 is SYGVKD in the germline V gene. Deletions cut 11 bases from V and 8 bases from J, with 13 bases between. The CDR3 protein is CAAGDFDSPLHF. The CDR3 DNA sequence: TGTGCCGCCGGGGACTTTGATTCACCCCTCCACTTT.

For the CDR3, the DNA is TGTGCCAGCAGCTTAGCGCGGGGTCTCGACTACAATGAGCAGTTCTTC. Translation gives CASSLARGLDYNEQFF. The genes are TRBV7-2 and TRBJ2-1; TRBD2 is a possible D gene (6 bases). CDR3 length: 16 residues. CDR1 is SGHTA and CDR2 is FQGNSA in the germline V gene. With 0 bases removed from V and 3 bases from J, the gap between germline ends came to 12 bases. Combining the CDR3 with reference TRBV7-2 and TRBJ2-1 gives the whole variable domain GAGVSQSPSNKVTEKGKDVELRCDPISGHTALYWYRQSLGQGLEFLIYFQGNSAPDKSGLPSDRFSAERTGGSVSTLTIQRTQQEDSAVYLCASSLARGLDYNEQFFGPGTRLTVL.

This clone was observed once. V gene TRBV6-2 or TRBV6-3 combines with J gene TRBJ1-6; 7 bases align to TRBD1. Germline V gives CDR1 MNHEY, CDR2 SVGEGT. Trimming removed 1 base from V and 5 bases from J; junction bases left unmatched: 5. The CDR3 covers 16 residues. This CDR3 is CASSYFPGGDNSPLHF. CDR3 coding DNA: TGTGCCAGCAGTTACTTTCCAGGGGGAGATAATTCACCCCTCCACTTT.

The CDR3 DNA reads as TGTGCCAGCAGCCCAGGACAGACAAACACTGAAGCTTTCTTT. Encoded protein: CASSPGQTNTEAFF. This chain joins TRBV7-9 and TRBJ1-1; the D gene is possibly TRBD1 (6 bases). V dropped 5 bases and J dropped 2 bases, with 12 bases sitting between them. CDR1 SEHNR and CDR2 FQNEAQ come from the germline V gene (reference sequence). This CDR3 comprises 14 residues. Filled out from reference TRBV7-9 and TRBJ1-1, the complete variable domain reads DTGVSQNPRHKITKRGQNVTFRCDPISEHNRLYWYRQTLGQGPEFLTYFQNEAQLEKSRLLSDRFSAERPKGSFSTLEIQRTEQGDSAMYLCASSPGQTNTEAFFGQGTRLTVV.